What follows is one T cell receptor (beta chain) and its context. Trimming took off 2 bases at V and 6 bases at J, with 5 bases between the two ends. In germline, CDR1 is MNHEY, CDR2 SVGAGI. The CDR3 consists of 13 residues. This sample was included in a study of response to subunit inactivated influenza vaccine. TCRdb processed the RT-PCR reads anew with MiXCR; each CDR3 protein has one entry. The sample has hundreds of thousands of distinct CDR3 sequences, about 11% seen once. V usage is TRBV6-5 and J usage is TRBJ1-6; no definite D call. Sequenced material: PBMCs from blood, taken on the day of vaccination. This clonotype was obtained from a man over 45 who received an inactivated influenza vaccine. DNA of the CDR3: TGTGCCAGCAGTTACGGCCGTAATTCACCCCTCCACTTT. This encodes CASSYGRNSPLHF.